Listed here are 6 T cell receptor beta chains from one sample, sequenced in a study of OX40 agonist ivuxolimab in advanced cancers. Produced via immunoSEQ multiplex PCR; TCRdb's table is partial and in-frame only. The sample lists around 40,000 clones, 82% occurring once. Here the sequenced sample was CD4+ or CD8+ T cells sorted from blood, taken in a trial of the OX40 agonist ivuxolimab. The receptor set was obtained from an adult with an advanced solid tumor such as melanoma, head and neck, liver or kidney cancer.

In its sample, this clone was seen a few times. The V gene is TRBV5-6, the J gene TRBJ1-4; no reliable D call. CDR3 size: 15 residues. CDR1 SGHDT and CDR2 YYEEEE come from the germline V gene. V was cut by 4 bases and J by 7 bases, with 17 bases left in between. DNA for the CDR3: TGTGCCAGCAGCCGGATGCGCAGTTCTTTTGAAAAACTGTTTTTT. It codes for CASSRMRSSFEKLFF.

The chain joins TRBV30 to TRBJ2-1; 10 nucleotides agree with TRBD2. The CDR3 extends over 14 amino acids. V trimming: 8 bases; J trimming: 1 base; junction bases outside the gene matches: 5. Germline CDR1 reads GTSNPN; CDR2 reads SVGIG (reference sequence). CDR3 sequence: CAGRTSGSYNEQFF. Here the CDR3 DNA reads TGTGCCGGACGGACTAGCGGTTCCTACAATGAGCAGTTCTTC.

CDR3 sequence (DNA): TGTGCCAGCTGTGGGGCCCTGTCCTACGAGCAGTACTTC. This translates into CASCGALSYEQYF. The chain recombines TRBV2 with TRBJ2-7, with a weak D call TRBD1 (5 bases). In germline, CDR1 is SNHLY, CDR2 FYNNEI. The V end lost 8 bases, the J end lost 1 base, and 12 bases lay between the germline ends. CDR3 length: 13 residues.

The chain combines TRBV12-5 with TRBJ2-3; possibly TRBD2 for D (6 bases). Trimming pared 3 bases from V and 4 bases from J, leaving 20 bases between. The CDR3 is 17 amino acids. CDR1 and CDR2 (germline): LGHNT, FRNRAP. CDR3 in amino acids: CASGLSLSGDLPDTQYF. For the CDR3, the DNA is TGTGCTAGTGGTTTATCTCTTTCGGGAGACCTCCCAGATACGCAGTATTTT.

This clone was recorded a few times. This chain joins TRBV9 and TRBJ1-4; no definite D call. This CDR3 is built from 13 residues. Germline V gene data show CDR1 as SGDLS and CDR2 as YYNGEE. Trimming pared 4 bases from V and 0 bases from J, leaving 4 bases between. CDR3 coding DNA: TGTGCCAGCAGCTTATCAACTAATGAAAAACTGTTTTTT. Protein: CASSLSTNEKLFF.

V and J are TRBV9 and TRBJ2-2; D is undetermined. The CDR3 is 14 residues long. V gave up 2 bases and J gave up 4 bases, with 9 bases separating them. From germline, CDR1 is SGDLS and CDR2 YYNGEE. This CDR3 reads CASSVSWGTGELFF. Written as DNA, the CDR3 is TGTGCCAGCAGCGTTTCCTGGGGCACCGGGGAGCTGTTTTTT.